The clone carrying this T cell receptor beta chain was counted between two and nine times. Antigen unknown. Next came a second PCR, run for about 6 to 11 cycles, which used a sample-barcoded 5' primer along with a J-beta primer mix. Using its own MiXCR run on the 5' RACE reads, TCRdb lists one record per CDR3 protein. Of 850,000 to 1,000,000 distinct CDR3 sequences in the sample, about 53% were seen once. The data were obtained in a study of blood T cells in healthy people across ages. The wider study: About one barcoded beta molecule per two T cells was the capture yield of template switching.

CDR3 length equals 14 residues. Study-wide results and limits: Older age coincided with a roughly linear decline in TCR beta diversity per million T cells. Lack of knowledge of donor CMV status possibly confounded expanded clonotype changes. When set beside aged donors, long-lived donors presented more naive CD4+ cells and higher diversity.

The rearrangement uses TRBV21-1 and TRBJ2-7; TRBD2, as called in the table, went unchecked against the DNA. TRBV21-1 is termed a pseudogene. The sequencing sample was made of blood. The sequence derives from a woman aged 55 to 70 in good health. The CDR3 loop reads CASSSPAGTDEQYF. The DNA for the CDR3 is TGTGCCAGCAGCTCGCCGGCAGGGACCGACGAGCAGTACTTC.